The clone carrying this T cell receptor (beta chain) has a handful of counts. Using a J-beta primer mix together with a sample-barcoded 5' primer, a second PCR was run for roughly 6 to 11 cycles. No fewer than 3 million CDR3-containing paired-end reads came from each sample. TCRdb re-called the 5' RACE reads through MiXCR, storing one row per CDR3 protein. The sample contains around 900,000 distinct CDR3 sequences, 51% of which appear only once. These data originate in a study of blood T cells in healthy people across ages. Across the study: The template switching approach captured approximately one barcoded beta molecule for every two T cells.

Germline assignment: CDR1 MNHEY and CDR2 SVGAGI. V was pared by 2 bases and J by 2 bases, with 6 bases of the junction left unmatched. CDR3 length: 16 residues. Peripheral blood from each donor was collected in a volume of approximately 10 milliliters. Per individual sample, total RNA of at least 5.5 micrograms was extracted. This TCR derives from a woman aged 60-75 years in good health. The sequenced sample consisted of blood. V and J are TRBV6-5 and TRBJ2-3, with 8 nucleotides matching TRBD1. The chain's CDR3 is CASSYAGTGHTDTQYF. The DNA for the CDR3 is TGTGCCAGCAGTTACGCCGGGACAGGACACACAGATACGCAGTATTTT.